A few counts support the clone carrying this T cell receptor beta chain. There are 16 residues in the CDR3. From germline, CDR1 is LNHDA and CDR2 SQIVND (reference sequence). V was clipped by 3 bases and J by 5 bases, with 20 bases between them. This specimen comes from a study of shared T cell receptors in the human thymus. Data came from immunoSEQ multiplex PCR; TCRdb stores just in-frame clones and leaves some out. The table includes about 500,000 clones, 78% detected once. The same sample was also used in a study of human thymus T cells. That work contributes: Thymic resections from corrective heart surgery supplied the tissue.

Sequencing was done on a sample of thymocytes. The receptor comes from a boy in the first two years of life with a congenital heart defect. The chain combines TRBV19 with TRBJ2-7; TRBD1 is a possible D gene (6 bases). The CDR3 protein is CASSIPRTESSHEQYF. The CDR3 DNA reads TGTGCCAGTAGTATCCCAAGGACAGAGAGTTCCCACGAGCAGTACTTC.